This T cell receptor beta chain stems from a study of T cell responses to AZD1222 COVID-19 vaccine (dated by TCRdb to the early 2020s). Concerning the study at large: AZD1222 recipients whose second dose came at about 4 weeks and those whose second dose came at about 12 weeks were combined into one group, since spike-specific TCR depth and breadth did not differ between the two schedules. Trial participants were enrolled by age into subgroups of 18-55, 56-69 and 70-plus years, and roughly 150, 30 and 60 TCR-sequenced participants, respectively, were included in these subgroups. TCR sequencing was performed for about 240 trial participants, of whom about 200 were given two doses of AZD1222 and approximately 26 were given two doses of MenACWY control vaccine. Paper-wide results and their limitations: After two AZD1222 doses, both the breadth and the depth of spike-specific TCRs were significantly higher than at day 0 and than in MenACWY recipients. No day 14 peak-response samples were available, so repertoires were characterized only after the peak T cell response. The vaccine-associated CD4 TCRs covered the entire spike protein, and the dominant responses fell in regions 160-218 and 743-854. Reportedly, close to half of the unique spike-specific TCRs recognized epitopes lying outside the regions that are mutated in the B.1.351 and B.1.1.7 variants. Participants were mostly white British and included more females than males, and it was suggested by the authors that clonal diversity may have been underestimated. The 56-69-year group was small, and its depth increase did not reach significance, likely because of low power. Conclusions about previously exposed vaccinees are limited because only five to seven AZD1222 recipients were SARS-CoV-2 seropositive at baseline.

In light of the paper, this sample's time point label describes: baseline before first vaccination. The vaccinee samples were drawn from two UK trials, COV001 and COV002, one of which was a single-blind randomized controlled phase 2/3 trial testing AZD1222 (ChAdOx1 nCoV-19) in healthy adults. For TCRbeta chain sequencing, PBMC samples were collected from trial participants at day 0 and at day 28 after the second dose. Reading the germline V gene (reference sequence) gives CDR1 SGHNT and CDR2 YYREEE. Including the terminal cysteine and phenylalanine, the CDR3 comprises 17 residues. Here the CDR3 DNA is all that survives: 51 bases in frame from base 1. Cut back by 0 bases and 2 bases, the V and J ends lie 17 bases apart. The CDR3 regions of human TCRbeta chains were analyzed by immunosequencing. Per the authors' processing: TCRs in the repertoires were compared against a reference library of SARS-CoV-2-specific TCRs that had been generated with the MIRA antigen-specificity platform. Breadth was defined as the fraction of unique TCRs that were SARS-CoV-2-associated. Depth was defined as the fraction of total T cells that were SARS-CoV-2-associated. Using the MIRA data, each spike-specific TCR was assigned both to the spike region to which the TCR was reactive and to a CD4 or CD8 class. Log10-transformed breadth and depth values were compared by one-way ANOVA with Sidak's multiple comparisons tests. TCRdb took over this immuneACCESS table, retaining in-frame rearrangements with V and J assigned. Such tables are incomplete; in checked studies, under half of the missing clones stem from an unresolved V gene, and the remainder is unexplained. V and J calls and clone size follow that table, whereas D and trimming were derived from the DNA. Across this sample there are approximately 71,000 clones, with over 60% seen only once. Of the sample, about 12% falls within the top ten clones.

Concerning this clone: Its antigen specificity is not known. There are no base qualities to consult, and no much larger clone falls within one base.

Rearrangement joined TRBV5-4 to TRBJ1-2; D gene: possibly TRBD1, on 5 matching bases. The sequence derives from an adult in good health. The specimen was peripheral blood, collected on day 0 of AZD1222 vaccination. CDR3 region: CASSLDGGSGLNYGYTF. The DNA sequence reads TGTGCCAGCAGCTTGGACGGGGGATCAGGGCTCAACTATGGCTACACCTTC.